This TCR beta chain derives from a study of cytomegalovirus exposure and HLA in healthy donors. The study ran its PCR with 60 Vbeta and 13 Jbeta primers. Sequenced by immunoSEQ multiplex PCR; TCRdb stores in-frame clones only, minus some. The sample data list about 120,000 clones. J lost 2 bases, V lost 5 bases, and 3 bases had no gene match. The CDR3 spans 15 residues. CDR1 SEHNR and CDR2 FQNEAQ come from the germline V gene (reference sequence). This chain links TRBV7-9 with TRBJ2-1; 10 bases fit TRBD2. Sample: PBMCs. This receptor was obtained from a woman aged 35 to 49 in good health and CMV-seropositive. The CDR3 sequence: CASSPSGSAYNEQFF. In DNA, the CDR3 is TGTGCCAGCAGCCCTAGCGGGAGTGCCTACAATGAGCAGTTCTTC.